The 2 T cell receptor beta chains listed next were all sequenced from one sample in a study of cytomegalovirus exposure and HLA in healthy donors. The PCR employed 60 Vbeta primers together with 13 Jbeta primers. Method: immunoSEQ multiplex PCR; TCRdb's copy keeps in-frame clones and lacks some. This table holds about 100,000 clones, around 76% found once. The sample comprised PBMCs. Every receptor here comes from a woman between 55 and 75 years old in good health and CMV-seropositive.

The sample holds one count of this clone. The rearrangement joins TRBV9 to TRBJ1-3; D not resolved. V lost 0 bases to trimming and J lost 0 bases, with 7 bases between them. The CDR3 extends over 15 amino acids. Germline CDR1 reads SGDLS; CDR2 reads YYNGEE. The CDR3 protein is CASSVGVLSGNTIYF. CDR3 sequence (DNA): TGTGCCAGCAGCGTAGGAGTCCTCTCTGGAAACACCATATATTTT.

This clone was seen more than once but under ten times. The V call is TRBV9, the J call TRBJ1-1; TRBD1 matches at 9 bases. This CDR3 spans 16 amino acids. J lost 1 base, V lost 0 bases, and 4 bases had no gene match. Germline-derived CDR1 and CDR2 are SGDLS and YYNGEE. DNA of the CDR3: TGTGCCAGCAGCGTAGCTGACAGGGGGGGGAACACTGAAGCTTTCTTT. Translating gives CASSVADRGGNTEAFF.